Listed here are 28 T cell receptor beta chains from one sample, sequenced in a study of T cells in Graves' hyperthyroidism and ophthalmopathy. Amplification of TCR beta CDR3 regions used RNA as the template. In the first-round RT-PCR of the TCR CDR3, the HTBI primer set was used. MiXCR, applied by TCRdb to the multiplex PCR reads, yields one record per CDR3 protein. The sample has approximately 400,000 distinct CDR3 sequences; 15% to 18% are singletons. The sequenced material came from blood. The receptors come from a young woman with Graves' hyperthyroidism.

A remark on this clonotype: A much larger clone sits a single nucleotide away, making a read error possible. CDR3 protein: CATSGLGRETQEAQYF. CDR3 DNA: TGTGCCACCAGTGGCCTAGGTAGGGAAACGCAAGAGGCCCAGTACTTC. The chain has TRBV24-1 and TRBJ2-5, with D unclear. The CDR3 has 16 residues. Germline V gene sequence: CDR1 KGHDR, CDR2 SFDVKD.

The chain joins TRBV10-3 to TRBJ2-3; D possibly corresponds to TRBD2 (7 bases). The CDR3 extends over 18 amino acids. The V and J ends lost 0 bases and 0 bases respectively, with 16 bases between them. The germline CDR1 and CDR2 sequences are ENHRY and SYGVKD. The CDR3 DNA reads as TGTGCCATCAGTGAGTCAGTTAACGGGGGGCCTAGCACAGATACGCAGTATTTT. It yields the protein CAISESVNGGPSTDTQYF.

This clonotype was observed at least ten times. V is TRBV3-1 and J is TRBJ2-7; D gene unclear. Per the germline V gene, CDR1 is LGHDT and CDR2 is YNNKEL (reference sequence). The CDR3 has 12 amino acids. Between the trimmed V and J ends, which lost 11 bases and 6 bases, there was a span of 17 bases. CDR3 amino acids: CACLTTSGEQYF. The CDR3 coding sequence is TGTGCCTGCCTTACGACAAGTGGCGAGCAGTACTTC.

The chain has TRBV19 and TRBJ1-5; maybe TRBD1 (5 bases). Per germline, CDR1 LNHDA and CDR2 SQIVND (reference sequence). Deletions cut 5 bases from V and 2 bases from J, with 16 bases between. This CDR3 is built from 16 residues. The CDR3 spells CASSPIGGRGNQPQHF. CDR3 coding DNA: TGTGCCAGTAGTCCCATTGGGGGTAGGGGCAATCAGCCCCAGCATTTT.

The J gene is TRBJ2-2, the V gene TRBV29-1; TRBD2 matches 10 bases. Germline V lookup: CDR1 SQVTM, CDR2 ANQGSEA. The CDR3 is 14 amino acids. J gave up 6 bases and V 6 bases, and 7 bases lay outside the gene matches. CDR3 sequence reads: CSVSPLAGAGELFF. The CDR3 coding sequence is TGCAGCGTCTCCCCTCTAGCGGGAGCCGGGGAGCTGTTTTTT.

This clonotype was seen ten or more times. The chain employs TRBV5-5 and TRBJ1-1; 8 nucleotides agree with TRBD1. Germline values: CDR1 SGHKS, CDR2 YYEKEE (reference sequence). The V gene end was trimmed by 4 bases and the J gene end by 3 bases; junction bases not matched to a gene: 8. The CDR3 has 15 amino acids. This CDR3 is CASSPRDRRDTEAFF. For the CDR3, the DNA is TGTGCCAGCAGCCCGCGGGACAGGCGAGACACTGAAGCTTTCTTT.

The table lists this clonotype with a few counts. Germline is not matched at one junction end, which may reflect a read error. The CDR3 loop is CASSLPRTAANCGYTF. CDR3 sequence (DNA): TGTGCCAGCAGTTTGCCTCGGACAGCAGCTAACTGTGGCTACACCTTC. V is TRBV6-5 and J is TRBJ1-2; D might be TRBD1 (6 bases). The V gene's germline CDR1 is MNHEY and CDR2 SVGAGI. CDR3 length equals 16 residues.

This clonotype was recorded at least ten times. This rearrangement joins TRBV4-1 to TRBJ2-2; 10 nucleotides match TRBD2. The CDR3 contains 17 residues. The V segment lost 5 bases and the J segment 1 base; nucleotides outside the gene matches: 7. Germline V CDR1 and CDR2: MGHRA, YSYEKL. CDR3 coding DNA: TGCGCCAGCAGCGCTCTTACTAGCGGGAAGAACACCGGGGAGCTGTTTTTT. Residues: CASSALTSGKNTGELFF.

This clonotype was counted many times. This chain links TRBV6-1 with TRBJ2-7, with D tentatively TRBD2 (7 bases). The CDR3 contains 13 residues. CDR1 MNHNS and CDR2 SASEGT come from the germline V gene. V was cut by 5 bases and J by 5 bases, with 13 bases left in between. The CDR3 spells CASSPGGPNEQYF. The CDR3 DNA follows: TGTGCCAGCAGTCCCGGGGGGCCGAACGAGCAGTACTTC.

This clonotype was observed many times. The V gene is TRBV2, the J gene TRBJ1-2; tentatively, D is TRBD1 (5 bases). Trimming removed 7 bases at V and 4 bases at J, with 10 bases between. CDR3 size: 12 residues. Per the germline V gene, CDR1 is SNHLY and CDR2 is FYNNEI. DNA of the CDR3: TGTGCCAGCAAAGCAGGGAGCTATGGCTACACCTTC. This codes for CASKAGSYGYTF.

This clonotype showed up many times. V and J are TRBV7-3 and TRBJ2-2; 8 positions agree with TRBD2. This CDR3 comprises 15 residues. V lost 2 bases to trimming and J lost 5 bases; unmatched junction nucleotides: 4. Germline V gives CDR1 SGHTA, CDR2 FQGTGA. The CDR3 nucleotides read TGTGCCAGCAGCTTAGACGCTAGCGGGACCGGGGAGCTGTTTTTT. This gives the protein CASSLDASGTGELFF.

In this sample, this clonotype turned up many times. The chain recombines TRBV5-1 with TRBJ2-7, with 7 bases aligning to TRBD1. CDR1 and CDR2 from the germline V gene are SGHRS and YFSETQ. The CDR3 is 12 amino acids. The V gene end was trimmed by 6 bases and the J gene end by 6 bases; junction bases not matched to a gene: 6. The CDR3 sequence is CASNSNRGEQYF. In nucleotides, the CDR3 is TGCGCCAGCAACTCGAACAGGGGCGAGCAGTACTTC.

This clonotype was seen ten or more times. The V gene is TRBV20-1, the J gene TRBJ1-1, with D possibly TRBD1 on 5 matching bases. CDR3 length equals 12 residues. The V and J ends lost 5 bases and 1 base respectively, with 8 bases between them. The germline V gene encodes CDR1 DFQATT and CDR2 SNEGSKA (reference sequence). The CDR3 here is CSACQGNTEAFF. As DNA, the CDR3 is TGCAGTGCTTGTCAGGGGAACACTGAAGCTTTCTTT.

This clonotype was found a few times. The chain links TRBV19 to TRBJ1-2; D gene ambiguous. CDR1 LNHDA and CDR2 SQIVND come from the germline V gene (reference sequence). Trimming took 8 bases from V and 2 from J, leaving 21 bases between them. The CDR3 has 16 amino acids. The CDR3 DNA is TGTGCCAGTTCCTCACGAGAATCCGGGCTCAACTATGGCTACACCTTC. This sequence encodes CASSSRESGLNYGYTF.

This clonotype was seen many times. The chain carries TRBV3-1 and TRBJ2-7; D call uncertain. V was clipped by 0 bases and J by 2 bases, with 11 bases between them. Germline V gene data show CDR1 as LGHDT and CDR2 as YNNKEL (reference sequence). The CDR3 length is 15 residues. The CDR3 DNA is TGTGCCAGCAGCCAAGACCCAGTCCCCACCTACGAGCAGTACTTC. Protein product: CASSQDPVPTYEQYF.

This clonotype was seen a single time. Being one base from a much bigger clone, this may be a read error. The chain uses TRBV24-1 and TRBJ2-3; 8 bases are shared with TRBD1. Germline CDR1 and CDR2: KGHDR and SFDVKD. V lost 3 bases and J lost 2; bases outside the gene matches: 6. There are 16 residues in the CDR3. This CDR3 reads CATSDRRDRHTDTQYF. The CDR3 coding sequence is TGTGCCACCAGTGATCGCCGGGACAGGCACACAGATACGCAGTATTTT.

This clonotype was detected ten times or more. The J gene is TRBJ2-2, the V gene TRBV12-3 or TRBV12-4; a possible D gene is TRBD1 (5 bases). There are 15 residues in the CDR3. The V end was cut by 5 bases, the J end by 3 bases, with 13 bases between. The CDR3 region is CASSLLGQYTGELFF. CDR3 nucleotide sequence: TGTGCCAGCAGTCTCCTGGGGCAATACACCGGGGAGCTGTTTTTT.

Only a few counts were recorded for this clonotype. This chain connects TRBV28 to TRBJ1-2, with D possibly TRBD1 on 5 matching bases. V dropped 9 bases and J dropped 5 bases, with 13 bases sitting between them. Germline V gene data show CDR1 as MDHEN and CDR2 as SYDVKM. The CDR3 has 12 residues. The CDR3 reads CASWGRAYGYTF. CDR3 sequence (DNA): TGTGCCAGTTGGGGACGGGCATATGGCTACACCTTC.

The rearrangement links TRBV19 to TRBJ1-6; 8 bases line up with TRBD1. J lost 9 bases, V lost 4 bases, and 11 bases had no gene match. In germline, CDR1 is LNHDA, CDR2 SQIVND (reference sequence). The CDR3 consists of 16 residues. In nucleotides, the CDR3 is TGTGCCAGTAGTAGCCTCCAGGGGGCCAGGCGTTCACCCCTCCACTTT. The encoded protein is CASSSLQGARRSPLHF.

A few counts support this clonotype. This chain connects TRBV5-6 to TRBJ2-2, with 7 bases fitting TRBD2. The V segment lost 0 bases and the J segment 5 bases; nucleotides outside the gene matches: 10. This CDR3 contains 17 residues. The germline V gene encodes CDR1 SGHDT and CDR2 YYEEEE. The CDR3 sequence is CASSLGRGLPRTGELFF. The CDR3 DNA follows: TGTGCCAGCAGCTTGGGTAGGGGACTACCGAGGACCGGGGAGCTGTTTTTT.

This clonotype has a handful of counts. The chain employs TRBV7-9 and TRBJ1-2, with 9 positions matching TRBD1. Looked up from germline, CDR1 is SEHNR and CDR2 is FQNEAQ (reference sequence). The CDR3 consists of 15 residues. V lost 4 bases and J lost 2; bases outside the gene matches: 5. The CDR3 sequence is CASSSLGQGNYGYTF. The CDR3, as DNA: TGTGCCAGCAGCTCGTTGGGACAGGGAAACTATGGCTACACCTTC.

The chain employs TRBV12-3 or TRBV12-4 and TRBJ2-3; D not certain. With 1 base removed from V and 0 bases from J, the gap between germline ends came to 11 bases. This CDR3 is 16 amino acids long. DNA for the CDR3: TGTGCCAGCAGTTTAGGGCAGCACACAAGCACAGATACGCAGTATTTT. As protein: CASSLGQHTSTDTQYF.

This clonotype occurred a few times. The V gene is TRBV12-3 or TRBV12-4, the J gene TRBJ1-4; D is possibly TRBD1 (6 bases). Between the trimmed V and J ends, which lost 5 bases and 8 bases, there was a span of 15 bases. There are 14 residues in the CDR3. CDR3 residues: CASSPPGGAEKLFF. The CDR3 coding sequence is TGTGCCAGCAGTCCGCCGGGGGGCGCAGAAAAACTGTTTTTT.

This clonotype was observed many times. The chain combines TRBV27 with TRBJ2-3; perhaps TRBD1 as D (5 bases). The CDR3 is 18 amino acids. Per germline, CDR1 MNHEY and CDR2 SMNVEV (reference sequence). Trimming left V 6 bases short and J 0 bases short, with 22 bases between. The CDR3 loop reads CASSHGFQGLSSTDTQYF. The DNA of the CDR3 is TGTGCCAGCAGCCACGGCTTTCAGGGTTTGTCTAGCACAGATACGCAGTATTTT.

This chain uses TRBV7-9 with TRBJ1-2; TRBD1 agrees at 7 bases. The CDR3 covers 10 residues. Germline V gives CDR1 SEHNR, CDR2 FQNEAQ (reference sequence). J was trimmed by 8 bases and V by 11 bases; bases with no gene match: 5. CDR3 bases: TGTGCCGTTGACAGGGACGGCTACACCTTC. Its protein product is CAVDRDGYTF.

The chain combines TRBV20-1 with TRBJ2-1; D gene uncertain. Per germline, CDR1 DFQATT and CDR2 SNEGSKA (reference sequence). CDR3 length: 15 amino acids. Trimming pared 0 bases from V and 6 bases from J, leaving 15 bases between. The CDR3 DNA follows: TGCAGTGCTAGAGACGGGCAGAACCTGGGCAATGAGCAGTTCTTC. It yields the protein CSARDGQNLGNEQFF.

This clonotype was seen many times. This chain connects TRBV11-1 to TRBJ1-1; D is perhaps TRBD1 (6 bases). CDR3 length equals 13 residues. From germline, CDR1 is SGHAT and CDR2 FQDESV (reference sequence). Trimming removed 5 bases at V and 5 bases at J, with 12 bases between. In DNA, the CDR3 is TGTGCCAGCAGCGCAGGGGATCGGACTGAAGCTTTCTTT. Translated, it gives CASSAGDRTEAFF.

The sample holds a few counts of this clonotype. Written as DNA, the CDR3 is TGTGCCAGTAGGGCCGGGTCTCAACAGGGAGCTTTCTTT. Protein sequence: CASRAGSQQGAFF. The chain links TRBV19 to TRBJ1-1; TRBD1 is a possible D gene (6 bases). The CDR3 totals 13 residues. Trimming took 6 bases from V and 10 from J, leaving 18 bases between them. The germline V gene encodes CDR1 LNHDA and CDR2 SQIVND (reference sequence).